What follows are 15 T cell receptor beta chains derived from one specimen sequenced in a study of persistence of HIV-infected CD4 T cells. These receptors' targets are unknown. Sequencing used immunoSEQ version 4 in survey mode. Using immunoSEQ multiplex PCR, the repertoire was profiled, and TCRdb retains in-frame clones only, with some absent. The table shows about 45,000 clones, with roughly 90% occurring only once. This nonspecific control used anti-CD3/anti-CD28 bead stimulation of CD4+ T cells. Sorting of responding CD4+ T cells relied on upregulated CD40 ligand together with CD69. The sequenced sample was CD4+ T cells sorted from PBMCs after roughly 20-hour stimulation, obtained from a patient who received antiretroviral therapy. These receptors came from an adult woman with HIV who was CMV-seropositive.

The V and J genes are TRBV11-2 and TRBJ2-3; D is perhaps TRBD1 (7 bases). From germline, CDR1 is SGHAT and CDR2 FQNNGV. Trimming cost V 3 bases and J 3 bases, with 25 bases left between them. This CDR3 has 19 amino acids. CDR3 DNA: TGTGCCAGCAGCTTTTTGGCAGGGGGGACAGCTCCACGTACAGATACGCAGTATTTT. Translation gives CASSFLAGGTAPRTDTQYF.

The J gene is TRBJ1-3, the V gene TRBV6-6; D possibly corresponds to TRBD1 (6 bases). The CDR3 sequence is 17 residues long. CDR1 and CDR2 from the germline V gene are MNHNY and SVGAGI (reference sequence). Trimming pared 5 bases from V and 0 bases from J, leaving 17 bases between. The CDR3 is CASSRRSQGNSGNTIYF. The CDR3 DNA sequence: TGTGCCAGCAGTCGACGGTCCCAGGGGAACTCTGGAAACACCATATATTTT.

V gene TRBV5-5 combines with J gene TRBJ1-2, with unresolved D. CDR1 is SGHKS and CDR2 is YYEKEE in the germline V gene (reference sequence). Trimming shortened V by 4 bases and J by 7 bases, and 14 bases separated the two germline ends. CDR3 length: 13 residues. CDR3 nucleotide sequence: TGTGCCAGCAGCGTACCACAAGTGGCTGGCTACACCTTC. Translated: CASSVPQVAGYTF.

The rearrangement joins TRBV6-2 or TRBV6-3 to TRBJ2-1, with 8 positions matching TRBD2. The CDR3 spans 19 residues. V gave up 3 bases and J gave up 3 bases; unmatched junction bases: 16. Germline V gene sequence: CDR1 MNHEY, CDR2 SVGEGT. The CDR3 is CASSYSSGTSGPLYNEQFF. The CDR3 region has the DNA TGTGCCAGCAGTTATTCATCGGGAACTAGCGGCCCCCTCTACAATGAGCAGTTCTTC.

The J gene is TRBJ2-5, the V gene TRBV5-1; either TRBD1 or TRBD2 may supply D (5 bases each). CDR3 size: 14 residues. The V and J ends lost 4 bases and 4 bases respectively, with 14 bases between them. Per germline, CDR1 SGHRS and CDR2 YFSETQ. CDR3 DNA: TGCGCCAGCAGCATCCGGGACGCTCCAGAGACCCAGTACTTC. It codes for CASSIRDAPETQYF.

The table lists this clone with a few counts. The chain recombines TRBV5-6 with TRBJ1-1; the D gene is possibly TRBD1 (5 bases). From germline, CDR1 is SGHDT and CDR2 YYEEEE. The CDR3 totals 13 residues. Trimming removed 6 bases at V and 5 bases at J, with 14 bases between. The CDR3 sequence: CASTPDRRTEAFF. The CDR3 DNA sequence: TGTGCCAGCACCCCAGACAGAAGGACTGAAGCTTTCTTT.

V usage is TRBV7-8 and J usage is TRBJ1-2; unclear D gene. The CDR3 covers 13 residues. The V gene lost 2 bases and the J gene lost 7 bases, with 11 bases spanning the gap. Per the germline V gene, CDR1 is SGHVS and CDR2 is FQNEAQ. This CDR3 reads CASSLREEGGYTF. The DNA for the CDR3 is TGTGCCAGCAGCTTAAGGGAGGAGGGTGGCTACACCTTC.

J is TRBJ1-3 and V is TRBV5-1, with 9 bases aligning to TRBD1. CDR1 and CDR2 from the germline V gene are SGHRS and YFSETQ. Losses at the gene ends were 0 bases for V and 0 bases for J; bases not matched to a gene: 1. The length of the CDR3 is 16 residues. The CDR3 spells CASSLGGQGSGNTIYF. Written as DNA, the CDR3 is TGCGCCAGCAGCTTGGGGGGACAGGGCTCTGGAAACACCATATATTTT. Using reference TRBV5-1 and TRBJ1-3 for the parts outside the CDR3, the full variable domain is KAGVTQTPRYLIKTRGQQVTLSCSPISGHRSVSWYQQTPGQGLQFLFEYFSETQRNKGNFPGRFSGRQFSNSRSEMNVSTLELGDSALYLCASSLGGQGSGNTIYFGEGSWLTVV.

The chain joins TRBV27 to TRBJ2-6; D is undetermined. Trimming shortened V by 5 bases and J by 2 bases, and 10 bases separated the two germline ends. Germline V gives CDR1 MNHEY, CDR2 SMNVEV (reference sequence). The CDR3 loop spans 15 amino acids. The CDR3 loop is CASSLRSTGANVLTF. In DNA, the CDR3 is TGTGCCAGCAGTCTCCGCTCAACTGGGGCCAACGTCCTGACTTTC. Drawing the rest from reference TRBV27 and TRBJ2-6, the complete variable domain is EAQVTQNPRYLITVTGKKLTVTCSQNMNHEYMSWYRQDPGLGLRQIYYSMNVEVTDKGDVPEGYKVSRKEKRNFPLILESPSPNQTSLYFCASSLRSTGANVLTFGAGSRLTVL.

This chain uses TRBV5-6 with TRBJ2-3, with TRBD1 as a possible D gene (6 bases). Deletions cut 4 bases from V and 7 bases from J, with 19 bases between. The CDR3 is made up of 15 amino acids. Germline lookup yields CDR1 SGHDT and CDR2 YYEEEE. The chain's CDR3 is CASSHRDTKLNTQYF. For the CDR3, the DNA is TGTGCCAGCAGCCACCGGGACACTAAGCTGAATACGCAGTATTTT.

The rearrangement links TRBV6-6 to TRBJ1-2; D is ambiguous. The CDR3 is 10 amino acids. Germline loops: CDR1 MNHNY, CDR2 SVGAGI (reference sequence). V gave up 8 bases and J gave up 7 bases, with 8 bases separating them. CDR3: CASGDPGYTF. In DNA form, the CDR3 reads TGTGCCAGCGGGGATCCTGGCTACACCTTC.

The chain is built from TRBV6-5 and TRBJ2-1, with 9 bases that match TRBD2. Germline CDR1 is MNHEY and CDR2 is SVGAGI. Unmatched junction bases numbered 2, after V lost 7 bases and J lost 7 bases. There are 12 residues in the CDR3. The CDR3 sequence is CASISGGNEQFF. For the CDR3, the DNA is TGTGCCAGCATAAGCGGGGGGAATGAGCAGTTCTTC.

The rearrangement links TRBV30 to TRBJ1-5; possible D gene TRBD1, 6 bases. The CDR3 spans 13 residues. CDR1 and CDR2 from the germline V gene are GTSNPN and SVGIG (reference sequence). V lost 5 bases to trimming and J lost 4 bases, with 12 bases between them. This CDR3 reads CAWEEGVNQPQHF. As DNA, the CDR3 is TGTGCCTGGGAGGAGGGGGTTAATCAGCCCCAGCATTTT.

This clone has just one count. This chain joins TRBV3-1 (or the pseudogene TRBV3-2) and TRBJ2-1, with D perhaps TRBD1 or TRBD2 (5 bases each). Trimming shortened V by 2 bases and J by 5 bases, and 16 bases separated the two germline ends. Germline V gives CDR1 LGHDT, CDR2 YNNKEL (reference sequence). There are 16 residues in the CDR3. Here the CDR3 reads CASSQRKGRVDNEQFF. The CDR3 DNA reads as TGTGCCAGCAGCCAACGAAAGGGACGGGTCGACAATGAGCAGTTCTTC.

CDR3 protein: CASSAETGGGYGYTF. DNA of the CDR3: TGTGCCAGCAGCGCAGAGACAGGGGGCGGCTATGGCTACACCTTC. The V call is TRBV6-4, the J call TRBJ1-2; 10 bases map to TRBD1. The CDR3 sequence is 15 residues long. Germline V gives CDR1 MRHNA, CDR2 SNTAGT. V shed 6 bases and J 4 bases; nucleotides not matched to a gene: 8.